This passage covers 30 T cell receptor beta chains from one sample sequenced in a study of T cell changes during pregnancy in multiple sclerosis. Sequenced by immunoSEQ multiplex PCR; TCRdb stores in-frame clones only, minus some. The repertoire holds 60,000 or so clones, with about 89% as singletons. The sample in question was peripheral blood, obtained in the first trimester of pregnancy. These receptors all stem from a female donor with multiple sclerosis, enrolled in a pregnancy study.

The chain joins TRBV10-1 to TRBJ2-1; 7 nucleotides agree with TRBD2. Germline CDR1 and CDR2: WNHNN and SYGVQD (reference sequence). J lost 10 bases, V lost 7 bases, and 13 bases had no gene match. The CDR3 covers 14 residues. The CDR3 protein is CASTPGTTPSEQFF. CDR3 bases: TGCGCCAGCACCCCAGGGACTACGCCGTCGGAGCAGTTCTTC.

The chain has TRBV6-5 and TRBJ2-7; possible D gene TRBD2, 7 bases. V lost 6 bases, J lost 1 base, and 16 bases lay in between. The CDR3 consists of 15 residues. Germline lookup yields CDR1 MNHEY and CDR2 SVGAGI. The CDR3 sequence is CASRDSGGSSYEQYF. CDR3 DNA: TGTGCCAGCAGGGACTCGGGGGGCAGTTCCTACGAGCAGTACTTC.

This clone was counted a few times. The V gene is TRBV11-2, the J gene TRBJ1-1; D might be TRBD1 (6 bases). Trimming took off 7 bases at V and 0 bases at J, with 12 bases between the two ends. CDR3 length: 14 amino acids. Germline V gene data show CDR1 as SGHAT and CDR2 as FQNNGV. The CDR3 DNA reads TGTGCCAGCACTACGGACAGTGTGAACACTGAAGCTTTCTTT. It codes for CASTTDSVNTEAFF. The full variable domain, in which reference TRBV11-2 and TRBJ1-1 provide the parts outside the CDR3, is EAGVAQSPRYKIIEKRQSVAFWCNPISGHATLYWYQQILGQGPKLLIQFQNNGVVDDSQLPKDRFSAERLKGVDSTLKIQPAKLEDSAVYLCASTTDSVNTEAFFGQGTRLTVV.

This clone has just a few counts. The V gene is TRBV5-4, the J gene TRBJ1-2; TRBD1 might be the D (5 bases). V was clipped by 0 bases and J by 8 bases, with 14 bases between them. Germline V gives CDR1 SGHNT, CDR2 YYREEE (reference sequence). This CDR3 region has 14 residues. CDR3 in DNA: TGTGCCAGCAGCTTGGTTTTGGGGGGGGAAGGCTACACCTTC. Protein sequence: CASSLVLGGEGYTF. The full variable domain, in which reference TRBV5-4 and TRBJ1-2 provide the parts outside the CDR3, is ETGVTQSPTHLIKTRGQQVTLRCSSQSGHNTVSWYQQALGQGPQFIFQYYREEENGRGNFPPRFSGLQFPNYSSELNVNALELDDSALYLCASSLVLGGEGYTFGSGTRLTVV.

This clone was detected only once. V is TRBV5-1 and J is TRBJ1-1; D perhaps matches TRBD1 (6 bases). Trimming shortened V by 4 bases and J by 5 bases, and 9 bases separated the two germline ends. The germline gives CDR1 SGHRS, CDR2 YFSETQ. This CDR3 spans 12 amino acids. Here the CDR3 DNA reads TGCGCCAGCAGCCAAAGGGGGACTGAAGCTTTCTTT. This sequence encodes CASSQRGTEAFF. The full variable domain, in which reference TRBV5-1 and TRBJ1-1 provide the parts outside the CDR3, is KAGVTQTPRYLIKTRGQQVTLSCSPISGHRSVSWYQQTPGQGLQFLFEYFSETQRNKGNFPGRFSGRQFSNSRSEMNVSTLELGDSALYLCASSQRGTEAFFGQGTRLTVV.

The chain combines TRBV5-1 with TRBJ2-7; TRBD1 matches at 7 bases. The V gene's germline CDR1 is SGHRS and CDR2 YFSETQ. The CDR3 has 19 residues. Unmatched junction bases numbered 20, after V lost 4 bases and J lost 1 base. This CDR3 reads CASSHIHKSRGSESYEQYF. The CDR3 nucleotides read TGCGCCAGCAGCCATATTCACAAGTCCAGGGGGTCCGAATCCTACGAGCAGTACTTC.

The rearrangement uses TRBV5-5 and TRBJ2-5; no clear D gene. V was clipped by 0 bases and J by 1 base, with 13 bases between them. This CDR3 spans 16 amino acids. The germline V gene encodes CDR1 SGHKS and CDR2 YYEKEE (reference sequence). CDR3 DNA: TGTGCCAGCAGCTTGGGTGGCAGTAACCTCCAAGAGACCCAGTACTTC. Translation gives CASSLGGSNLQETQYF.

This clone was found once. The V gene is TRBV30, the J gene TRBJ1-2; no reliable D call. CDR1 is GTSNPN, CDR2 SVGIG, per germline (reference sequence). V lost 0 bases, J lost 8 bases, and 7 bases lay in between. The CDR3 length is 11 residues. The CDR3, as DNA: TGTGCCTGGAGTGTAGCAGCGGGCTACACCTTC. It yields the protein CAWSVAAGYTF.

V usage is TRBV19 and J usage is TRBJ2-7, with 8 bases fitting TRBD1. The trim removed 5 bases at V and 8 bases at J, leaving 14 bases unmatched. The CDR3 is 15 amino acids. Germline lookup yields CDR1 LNHDA and CDR2 SQIVND (reference sequence). The CDR3 is CASSDHRQGIGKQYF. DNA of the CDR3: TGTGCCAGTAGTGATCACCGACAGGGGATTGGCAAGCAGTACTTC.

Written as DNA, the CDR3 is TGCGCCAGCAGCCAAGCAAATCTGGGGGGGGGAGGCGGTGAGCAGTTCTTC. Translated, it gives CASSQANLGGGGGEQFF. This chain connects TRBV4-1 to TRBJ2-1; TRBD2 agrees at 7 bases. The CDR3 is 17 amino acids. Trimming at V came to 1 base and at J to 9 bases, leaving 15 bases not matched to a gene. Germline CDR1 reads MGHRA; CDR2 reads YSYEKL.

The table lists this clone with a count of one. The chain couples TRBV4-3 to TRBJ1-1; D unresolved. Per germline, CDR1 LGHNA and CDR2 YSLEER. The CDR3 extends over 14 amino acids. The V end was cut by 1 base, the J end by 1 base, with 7 bases between. CDR3: CASSQVVSNTEAFF. The DNA for the CDR3 is TGCGCCAGCAGCCAAGTAGTGTCGAACACTGAAGCTTTCTTT.

This chain joins TRBV6-6 and TRBJ1-3, with D possibly being TRBD1 (6 bases). The CDR3 runs to 14 residues. Germline CDR1 MNHNY, CDR2 SVGAGI (reference sequence). Trimming took off 2 bases at V and 4 bases at J, with 9 bases between the two ends. DNA of the CDR3: TGTGCCAGCAGTTACGGACAGTTAGGAAACACCATATATTTT. It translates to CASSYGQLGNTIYF.

V gene TRBV6-5 combines with J gene TRBJ1-1; D is unresolved. The CDR3 is 13 amino acids. Trimming pared 6 bases from V and 8 bases from J, leaving 16 bases between. In germline, CDR1 is MNHEY, CDR2 SVGAGI. This CDR3 reads CASRVTATLEAFF. CDR3 nucleotides: TGTGCCAGCAGGGTGACCGCCACACTAGAAGCTTTCTTT.

The chain uses TRBV30 and TRBJ2-2; maybe TRBD1 (6 bases). The CDR3 loop spans 15 amino acids. Germline assignment: CDR1 GTSNPN and CDR2 SVGIG (reference sequence). The germline V and J ends were trimmed by 5 bases and 1 base, with 14 bases remaining between them. CDR3 sequence reads: CAWHFDRLNTGELFF. DNA of the CDR3: TGTGCCTGGCACTTCGACAGGCTGAACACCGGGGAGCTGTTTTTT.

This clone has a handful of counts. The chain couples TRBV30 to TRBJ1-4, with D unclear. V dropped 3 bases and J dropped 4 bases, with 9 bases sitting between them. Germline CDR1 reads GTSNPN; CDR2 reads SVGIG (reference sequence). The CDR3 spans 13 residues. In nucleotides, the CDR3 is TGTGCCTGGAGGTTACCGAGTAATGAAAAACTGTTTTTT. Protein sequence: CAWRLPSNEKLFF.

The V and J genes are TRBV30 and TRBJ1-4, with no clear D. The V end lost 1 base, the J end lost 13 bases, and 7 bases lay between the germline ends. CDR3 length: 10 amino acids. The germline V gene has CDR1 GTSNPN and CDR2 SVGIG (reference sequence). CDR3: CAWSGERLFF. The CDR3 DNA is TGTGCCTGGAGTGGGGAGAGACTGTTTTTT.

The J gene is TRBJ2-7, the V gene TRBV7-2; 10 bases match TRBD1. The V segment lost 5 bases and the J segment 9 bases; nucleotides outside the gene matches: 10. CDR3 length equals 14 residues. CDR1 and CDR2 (germline): SGHTA, FQGNSA. CDR3 amino acids: CASSPGTGVERQYF. In DNA form, the CDR3 reads TGTGCCAGCAGCCCCGGGACAGGGGTTGAGAGGCAGTACTTC.

The chain couples TRBV6-6 to TRBJ1-1; the D gene is possibly TRBD1 (6 bases). V lost 8 bases and J 4 bases, leaving 14 bases between the germline ends. Germline V CDR1 and CDR2: MNHNY, SVGAGI (reference sequence). The CDR3 has 13 amino acids. This chain's CDR3 is CASQQGASTEAFF. As DNA, the CDR3 is TGTGCCAGCCAACAGGGCGCGAGCACTGAAGCTTTCTTT.

Details on this clone: The junction shows a germline mismatch at one end, possibly a read error. This chain uses TRBV29-1 with TRBJ1-1; a weak D match, TRBD1 (5 bases). The germline gives CDR1 SQVTM, CDR2 ANQGSEA. The CDR3 length is 12 residues. CDR3 in amino acids: CSVEDRSTEAFF. The CDR3 bases are TGCAGCGTGGAAGACAGATCAACTGAAGCTTTCTTT.

The chain uses TRBV19 and TRBJ2-1; TRBD1 matches 11 bases. Per the germline V gene, CDR1 is LNHDA and CDR2 is SQIVND (reference sequence). The trim removed 5 bases at V and 10 bases at J, leaving 10 bases unmatched. This CDR3 comprises 15 residues. DNA of the CDR3: TGTGCCAGTAGTCAGGGACAGGGGGTATCAGGCGAGCAGTTCTTC. Translated, it gives CASSQGQGVSGEQFF.

The V and J genes are TRBV11-2 and TRBJ1-2; 7 bases map to TRBD1. There are 16 residues in the CDR3. The germline V gene encodes CDR1 SGHAT and CDR2 FQNNGV. V shed 4 bases, J shed 4 bases, and the junction held 12 bases outside the gene matches. CDR3 bases: TGTGCCAGCAGCTCTGTGGGGGGACAGAGCGCCTATGGCTACACCTTC. Translation: CASSSVGGQSAYGYTF.

The rearrangement uses TRBV29-1 and TRBJ2-3; D unclear. Germline V gives CDR1 SQVTM, CDR2 ANQGSEA. Trimming took off 4 bases at V and 1 base at J, with 6 bases between the two ends. The CDR3 has 12 residues. The CDR3 DNA is TGCAGCGTTGTGAAGCGCACAGATACGCAGTATTTT. Encoded protein: CSVVKRTDTQYF.

This chain uses TRBV10-2 with TRBJ1-3; D gene ambiguous. The CDR3 is 15 residues long. Germline values: CDR1 WSHSY, CDR2 SAAADI. The V end lost 0 bases, the J end lost 2 bases, and 8 bases lay between the germline ends. The CDR3 region is CASSESWGAGNTIYF. The CDR3 DNA sequence: TGCGCCAGCAGTGAGTCATGGGGAGCTGGAAACACCATATATTTT.

The chain is built from TRBV2 and TRBJ2-7, with 10 bases aligning to TRBD1. V lost 3 bases, J lost 4 bases, and 3 bases stayed unmatched. CDR3 length equals 14 residues. Germline CDR1 and CDR2: SNHLY and FYNNEI. Here the CDR3 reads CASSEWGQGYEQYF. DNA for the CDR3: TGTGCCAGCAGTGAGTGGGGACAGGGGTACGAGCAGTACTTC. Full variable domain (missing parts from reference TRBV2 and TRBJ2-7): EPEVTQTPSHQVTQMGQEVILRCVPISNHLYFYWYRQILGQKVEFLVSFYNNEISEKSEIFDDQFSVERPDGSNFTLKIRSTKLEDSAMYFCASSEWGQGYEQYFGPGTRLTVT.

The chain carries TRBV7-2 and TRBJ2-1, with D perhaps TRBD2 (6 bases). Germline V gene lookup returns CDR1 SGHTA and CDR2 FQGNSA. The CDR3 runs 15 residues. V was pared by 3 bases and J by 4 bases, with 13 bases between. CDR3 sequence: CASSLGGGGYNEQFF. In DNA, the CDR3 is TGTGCCAGCAGCTTGGGAGGCGGTGGGTACAATGAGCAGTTCTTC.

The rearrangement uses TRBV11-2 and TRBJ1-1, with D uncertain. V lost 8 bases and J 4 bases, leaving 14 bases between the germline ends. This CDR3 contains 13 residues. Germline loops: CDR1 SGHAT, CDR2 FQNNGV. The CDR3 DNA follows: TGTGCCAGCTGTTACTGGGCTGGCACTGAAGCTTTCTTT. Translating it yields CASCYWAGTEAFF.

The chain carries TRBV9 and TRBJ2-1; possibly TRBD1 for D (8 bases). Germline loops: CDR1 SGDLS, CDR2 YYNGEE. The CDR3 extends over 15 amino acids. The V gene lost 4 bases and the J gene lost 7 bases, with 18 bases spanning the gap. CDR3 in DNA: TGTGCCAGCAGCCCACAGGGGGGGGGCCTAAATGAGCAGTTCTTC. This encodes CASSPQGGGLNEQFF. Combining the CDR3 with reference TRBV9 and TRBJ2-1 gives the whole variable domain DSGVTQTPKHLITATGQRVTLRCSPRSGDLSVYWYQQSLDQGLQFLIQYYNGEERAKGNILERFSAQQFPDLHSELNLSSLELGDSALYFCASSPQGGGLNEQFFGPGTRLTVL.

This chain uses TRBV7-3 with TRBJ2-4, with 11 bases fitting TRBD2. Germline CDR1 is SGHTA and CDR2 is FQGTGA. The CDR3 has 15 amino acids. Germline trimming cut 5 bases from V and 6 bases from J; bases unmatched to any gene: 6. CDR3 amino acids: CASSVGLAGGNIQYF. CDR3 DNA sequence: TGTGCCAGCAGCGTTGGCCTAGCGGGGGGAAACATTCAGTACTTC.

V is TRBV19 and J is TRBJ1-2; 8 positions agree with TRBD1. Looked up from germline, CDR1 is LNHDA and CDR2 is SQIVND (reference sequence). With V trimmed by 6 bases and J by 4 bases, 13 bases remained unmatched. The CDR3 is 16 residues long. The chain's CDR3 is CASSRDAGQGGYGYTF. CDR3 nucleotide sequence: TGTGCCAGTAGCCGGGATGCTGGACAGGGCGGCTATGGCTACACCTTC.

V is TRBV11-1 and J is TRBJ1-2; 7 positions agree with TRBD1. In germline, CDR1 is SGHAT, CDR2 FQDESV (reference sequence). This CDR3 has 13 residues. Germline trimming cut 3 bases from V and 10 bases from J; bases unmatched to any gene: 8. The CDR3 loop is CASSFSGGLDYTF. In DNA form, the CDR3 reads TGTGCCAGCAGCTTTTCAGGGGGACTTGACTACACCTTC.